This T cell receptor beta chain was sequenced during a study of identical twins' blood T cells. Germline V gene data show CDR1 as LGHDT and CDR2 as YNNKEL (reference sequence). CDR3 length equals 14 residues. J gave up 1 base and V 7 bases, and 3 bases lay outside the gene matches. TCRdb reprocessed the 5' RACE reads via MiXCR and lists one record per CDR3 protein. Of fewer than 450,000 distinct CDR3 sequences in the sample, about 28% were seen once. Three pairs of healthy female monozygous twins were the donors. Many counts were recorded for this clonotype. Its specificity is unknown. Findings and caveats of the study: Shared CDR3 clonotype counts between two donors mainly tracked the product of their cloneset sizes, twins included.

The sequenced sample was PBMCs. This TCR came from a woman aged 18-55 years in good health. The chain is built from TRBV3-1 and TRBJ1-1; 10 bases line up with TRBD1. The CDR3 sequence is CASKDRGANTEAFF. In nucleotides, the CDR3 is TGTGCCAGCAAGGACAGGGGGGCGAACACTGAAGCTTTCTTT.